This T cell receptor (beta chain) came from a study of immune reconstitution after stem cell transplant in scleroderma. MiXCR, applied by TCRdb to the RT-PCR reads, yields one record per CDR3 protein. Among thousands of distinct CDR3 sequences listed, 8% to 9.5% were seen once. Sampling took place before or after autologous hematopoietic stem cell transplantation (not recorded which). This sequence was found in a male donor with systemic sclerosis.

Written as DNA, the CDR3 is TGTGCCAGCTCGACCTCCAGTTCGGGGTCCCCCCATAAAGCTTTCTTT. Encoded protein: CASSTSSSGSPHKAFF. The gene calls are TRBV18 and TRBJ1-1, with unresolved D. CDR1 KGHSH and CDR2 LQKENI come from the germline V gene. The CDR3 is made up of 16 amino acids. V lost 6 bases, J lost 9 bases, and 26 bases lay in between.